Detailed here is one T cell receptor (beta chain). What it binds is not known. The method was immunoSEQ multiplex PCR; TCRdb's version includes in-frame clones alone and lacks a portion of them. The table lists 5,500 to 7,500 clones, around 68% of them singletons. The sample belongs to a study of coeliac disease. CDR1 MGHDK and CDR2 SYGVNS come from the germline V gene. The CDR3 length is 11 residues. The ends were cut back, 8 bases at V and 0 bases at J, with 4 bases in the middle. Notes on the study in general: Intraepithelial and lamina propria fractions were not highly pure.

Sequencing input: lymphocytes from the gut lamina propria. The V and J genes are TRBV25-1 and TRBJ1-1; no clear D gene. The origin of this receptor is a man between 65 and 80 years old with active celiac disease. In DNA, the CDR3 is TGTGCCAGCGGAGTGAACACTGAAGCTTTCTTT. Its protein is CASGVNTEAFF.